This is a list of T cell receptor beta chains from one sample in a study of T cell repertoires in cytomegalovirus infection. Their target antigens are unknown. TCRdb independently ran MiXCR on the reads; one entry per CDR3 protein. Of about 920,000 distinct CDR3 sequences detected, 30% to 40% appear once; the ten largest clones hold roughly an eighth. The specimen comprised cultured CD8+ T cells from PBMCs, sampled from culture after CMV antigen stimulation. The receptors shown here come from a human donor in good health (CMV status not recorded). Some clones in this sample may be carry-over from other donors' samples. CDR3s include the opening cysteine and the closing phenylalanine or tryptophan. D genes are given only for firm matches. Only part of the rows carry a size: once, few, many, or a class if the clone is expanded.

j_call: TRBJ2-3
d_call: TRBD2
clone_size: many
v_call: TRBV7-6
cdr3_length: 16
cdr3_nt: TGTGCCAGCAGCTCCAGGACTAGCGGGGGGACAGATACGCAGTATTTT
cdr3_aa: CASSSRTSGGTDTQYF

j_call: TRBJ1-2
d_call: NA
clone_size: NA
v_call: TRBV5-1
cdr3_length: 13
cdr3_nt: TGCGCCAGCAGCCGGGACCCGGCGCGGGGCTACACCTTC
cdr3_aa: CASSRDPARGYTF

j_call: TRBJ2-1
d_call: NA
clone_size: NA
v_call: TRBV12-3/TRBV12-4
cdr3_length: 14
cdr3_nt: TGTGCCAGCAGTTTAAGCGGGCCAGACAATGAGCAGTTCTTC
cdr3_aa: CASSLSGPDNEQFF

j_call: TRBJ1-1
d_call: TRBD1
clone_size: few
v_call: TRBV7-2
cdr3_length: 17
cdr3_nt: TGTGCCAGCAGCTCCCCTGGGACAGGGAGTCCGAACACTGAAGCTTTCTTT
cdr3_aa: CASSSPGTGSPNTEAFF

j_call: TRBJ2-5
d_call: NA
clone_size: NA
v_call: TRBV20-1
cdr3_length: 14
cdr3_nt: TGCAGTGCTAGAGCCCAGAGATACCAAGAGACCCAGTACTTC
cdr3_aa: CSARAQRYQETQYF

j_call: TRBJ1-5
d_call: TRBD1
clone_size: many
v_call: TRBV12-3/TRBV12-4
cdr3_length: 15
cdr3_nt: TGTGCCAGCAGTTTACGGCAGGGGGGAACTCAGCCCCAGCATTTT
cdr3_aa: CASSLRQGGTQPQHF

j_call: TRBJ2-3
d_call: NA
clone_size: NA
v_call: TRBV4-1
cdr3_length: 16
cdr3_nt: TGCGCCAGCAGCCAAGATAGTAGGTACAGCACAGATACGCAGTATTTT
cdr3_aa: CASSQDSRYSTDTQYF

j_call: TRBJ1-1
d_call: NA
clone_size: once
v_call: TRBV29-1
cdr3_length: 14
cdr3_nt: TGCAGCGTTGTGGCAGGGGAGGGGAACACTGAAGCTTTCTTT
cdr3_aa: CSVVAGEGNTEAFF

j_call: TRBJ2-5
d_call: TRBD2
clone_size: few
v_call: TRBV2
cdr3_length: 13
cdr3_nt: TGTGCCACAATAGCGGGGGGGAAAGAGACCCAGTACTTC
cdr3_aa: CATIAGGKETQYF

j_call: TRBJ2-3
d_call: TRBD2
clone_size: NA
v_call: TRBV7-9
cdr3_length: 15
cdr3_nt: TGTGCCACCTCGACTAGCGGGACAAGCACAGATACGCAGTATTTT
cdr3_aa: CATSTSGTSTDTQYF

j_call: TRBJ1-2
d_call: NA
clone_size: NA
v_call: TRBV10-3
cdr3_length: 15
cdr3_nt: TGTGCCATCAGTGCCGTGGGGGCAACTGGCTATGGCTACACCTTC
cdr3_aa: CAISAVGATGYGYTF

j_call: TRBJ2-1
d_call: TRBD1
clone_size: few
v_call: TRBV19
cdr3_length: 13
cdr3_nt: TGTGCCAGTAGAACGGACAGGAACAATGAGCAGTTCTTC
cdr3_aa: CASRTDRNNEQFF

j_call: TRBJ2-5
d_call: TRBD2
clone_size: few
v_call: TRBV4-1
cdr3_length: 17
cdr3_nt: TGCGCCAGCAGCCAAGAGATAGCGGGGGGTCCCGGAGGGTTCCAGTACTTC
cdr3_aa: CASSQEIAGGPGGFQYF

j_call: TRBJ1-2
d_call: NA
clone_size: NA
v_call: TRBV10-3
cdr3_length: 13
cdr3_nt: TGTGCCATCAGTGAGTCGAGCTCGGATGGCTACACCTTC
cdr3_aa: CAISESSSDGYTF

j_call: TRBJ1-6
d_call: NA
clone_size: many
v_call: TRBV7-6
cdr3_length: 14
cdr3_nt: TGTGCCAGCAGCTTGGGGGGGGGTAATTCACCCCTCCACTTT
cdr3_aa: CASSLGGGNSPLHF

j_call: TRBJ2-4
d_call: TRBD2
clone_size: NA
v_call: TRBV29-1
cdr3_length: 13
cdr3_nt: TGCAGCGTTAGCGGGGGTGCCAAAAACATTCAGTACTTC
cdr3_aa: CSVSGGAKNIQYF

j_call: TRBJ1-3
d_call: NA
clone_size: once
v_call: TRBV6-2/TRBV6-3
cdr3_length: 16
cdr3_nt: TGTGCCAGCAGTTACGGGCCAACCGCCTCTGGAAACACCATATATTTT
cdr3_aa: CASSYGPTASGNTIYF

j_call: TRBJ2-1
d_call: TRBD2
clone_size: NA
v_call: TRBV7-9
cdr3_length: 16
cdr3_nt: TGTGCCAGCAGCTCCCGACTAGCGGGGGGGAAGAATGAGCAGTTCTTC
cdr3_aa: CASSSRLAGGKNEQFF

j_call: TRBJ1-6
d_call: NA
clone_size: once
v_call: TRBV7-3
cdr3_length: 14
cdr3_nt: TGTGCCAGCAGCCTGACGGAAAGTAATTCACCCCTCCACTTT
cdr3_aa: CASSLTESNSPLHF

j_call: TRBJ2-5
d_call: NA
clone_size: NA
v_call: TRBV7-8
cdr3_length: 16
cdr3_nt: TGTGCCAGCAGCTTAGCAGGGCGGGGGACACAAGAGACCCAGTACTTC
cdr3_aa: CASSLAGRGTQETQYF

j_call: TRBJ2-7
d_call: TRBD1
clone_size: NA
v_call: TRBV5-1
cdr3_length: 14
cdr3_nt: TGCGCCAGCAGCTTGGCGACAGGGTCTCACGAGCAGTACTTC
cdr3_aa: CASSLATGSHEQYF

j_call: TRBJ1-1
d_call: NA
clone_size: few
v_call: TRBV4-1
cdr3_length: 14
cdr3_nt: TGCGCCAGCAGCCAAGATATGGGGGAGACTGAAGCTTTCTTT
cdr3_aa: CASSQDMGETEAFF

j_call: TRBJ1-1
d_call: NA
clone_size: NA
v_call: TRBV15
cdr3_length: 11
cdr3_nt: TGTGCCACCAGCAGAGGGGCCGAAGCTTTCTTT
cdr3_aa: CATSRGAEAFF

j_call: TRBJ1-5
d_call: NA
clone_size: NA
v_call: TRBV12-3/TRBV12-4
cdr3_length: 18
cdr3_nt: TGTGCCAGCAGTTTCGACAGCCTATCGACTTATAGCAATCAGCCCCAGCATTTT
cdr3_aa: CASSFDSLSTYSNQPQHF

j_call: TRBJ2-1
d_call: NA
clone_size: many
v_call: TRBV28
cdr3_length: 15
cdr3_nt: TGTGCCAGCAGTGCTTTTCGCGGCGTCTACAATGAGCAGTTCTTC
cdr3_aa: CASSAFRGVYNEQFF

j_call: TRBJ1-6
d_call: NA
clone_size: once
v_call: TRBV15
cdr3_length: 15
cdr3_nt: TGTGTCACCAGCAGAGATATGGCTTATAATTCACCCCTCCACTTT
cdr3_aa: CVTSRDMAYNSPLHF

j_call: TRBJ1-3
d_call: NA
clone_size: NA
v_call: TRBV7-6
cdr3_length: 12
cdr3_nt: TGTGCCAGCAGCTTCGGTGGAAACACCATATATTTT
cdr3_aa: CASSFGGNTIYF

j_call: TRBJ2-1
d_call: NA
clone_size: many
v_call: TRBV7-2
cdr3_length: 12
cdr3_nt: TGTGCCAGCAGCTTAGTAAACAATGAGCAGTTCTTC
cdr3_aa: CASSLVNNEQFF

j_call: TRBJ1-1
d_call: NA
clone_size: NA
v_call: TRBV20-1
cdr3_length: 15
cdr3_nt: TGCAGTGCTAGAGATCGTAAAGGGTACCTCTTTGAAGCTTTCTTT
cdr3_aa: CSARDRKGYLFEAFF

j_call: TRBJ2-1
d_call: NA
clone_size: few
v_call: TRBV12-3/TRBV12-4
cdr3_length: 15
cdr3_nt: TGTGCCAGCAGTTTCGAGGGCCCGGCGGGCTATGAGCAGTTCTTC
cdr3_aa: CASSFEGPAGYEQFF

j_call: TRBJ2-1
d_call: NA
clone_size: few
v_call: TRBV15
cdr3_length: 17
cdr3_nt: TGTGCCACCAGCAGAGGAAGACAGGCCACCTCCTACAATGAGCAGTTCTTC
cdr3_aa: CATSRGRQATSYNEQFF

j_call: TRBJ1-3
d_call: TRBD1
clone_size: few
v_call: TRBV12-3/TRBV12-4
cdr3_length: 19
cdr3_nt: TGTGCCAGCAGTTTTCGACAGGGCTGGAGACAGGGCTCTGGAAACACCATATATTTT
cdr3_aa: CASSFRQGWRQGSGNTIYF

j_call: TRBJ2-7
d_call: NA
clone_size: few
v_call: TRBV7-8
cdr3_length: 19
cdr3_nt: TGTGCCAGCAGCTTAGTAGGAGAGACAAGACCTCAACCCTCCTACGAGCAGTACTTC
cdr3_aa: CASSLVGETRPQPSYEQYF

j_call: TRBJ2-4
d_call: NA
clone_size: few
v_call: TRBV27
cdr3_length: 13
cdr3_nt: TGTGCCAGCAGTTTAAAGGGACTAAACATTCAGTACTTC
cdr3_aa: CASSLKGLNIQYF

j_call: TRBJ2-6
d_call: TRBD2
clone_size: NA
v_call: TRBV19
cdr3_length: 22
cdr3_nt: TGTGCCAGTAGTATCCTCGTCTACGCGGGGGGGCCCTCGAGCTCTGGGGCCAACGTCCTGACTTTC
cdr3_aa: CASSILVYAGGPSSSGANVLTF

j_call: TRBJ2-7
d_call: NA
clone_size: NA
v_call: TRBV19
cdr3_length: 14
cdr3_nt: TGTGCCAGTAGTATAGTCCCCGGGCCCTACGAGCAGTACTTC
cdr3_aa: CASSIVPGPYEQYF

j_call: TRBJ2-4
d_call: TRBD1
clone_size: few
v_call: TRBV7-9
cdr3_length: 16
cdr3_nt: TGTGCCAGCAGCGAGATAACAGGGGTAGCCAAAAACATTCAGTACTTC
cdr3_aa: CASSEITGVAKNIQYF

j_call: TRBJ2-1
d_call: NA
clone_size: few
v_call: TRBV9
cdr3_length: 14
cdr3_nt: TGTGCCAGCAGCGTATGGGCCTCCTACAATGAGCAGTTCTTC
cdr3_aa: CASSVWASYNEQFF

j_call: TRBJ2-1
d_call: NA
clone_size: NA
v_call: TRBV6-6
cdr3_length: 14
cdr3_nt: TGTGCCAGCAGTTACAATGAGCAGGGCTATGAGCAGTTCTTC
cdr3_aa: CASSYNEQGYEQFF

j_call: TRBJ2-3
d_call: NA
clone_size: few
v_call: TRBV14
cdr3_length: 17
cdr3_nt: TGTGCCAGTAGCCAAGGGGGGAAGGAGGGTACGACAGATACGCAGTATTTT
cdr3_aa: CASSQGGKEGTTDTQYF

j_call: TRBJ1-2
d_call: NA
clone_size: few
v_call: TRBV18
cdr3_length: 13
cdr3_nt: TGTGCCAGCTCACCAGGGGGCCGCTGGGGCTACACCTTC
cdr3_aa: CASSPGGRWGYTF

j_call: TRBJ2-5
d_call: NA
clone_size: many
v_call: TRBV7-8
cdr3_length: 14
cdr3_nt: TGTGCCAGCAGCTGGTTGCGGTACCAAGAGACCCAGTACTTC
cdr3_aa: CASSWLRYQETQYF

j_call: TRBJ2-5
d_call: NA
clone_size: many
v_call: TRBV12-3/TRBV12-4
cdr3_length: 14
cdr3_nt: TGTGCCAGCAGTTTAGCGTCAGTCCAAGAGACCCAGTACTTC
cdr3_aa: CASSLASVQETQYF

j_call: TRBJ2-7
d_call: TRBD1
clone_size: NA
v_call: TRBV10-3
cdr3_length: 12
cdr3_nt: TGTGCCATCAGTGACCTGGGACAGGGCCAGTACTTC
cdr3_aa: CAISDLGQGQYF

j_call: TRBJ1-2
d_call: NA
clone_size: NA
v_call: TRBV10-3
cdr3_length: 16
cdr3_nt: TGTGCCATCAGTGAGTCGTACAACCTAGGGGACTATGGCTACACCTTC
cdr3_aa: CAISESYNLGDYGYTF

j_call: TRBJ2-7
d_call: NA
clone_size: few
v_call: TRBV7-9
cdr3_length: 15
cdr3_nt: TGTGCCAGCAGTCACCGGGATCAGAGACCCTACGAGCAGTACTTC
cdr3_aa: CASSHRDQRPYEQYF

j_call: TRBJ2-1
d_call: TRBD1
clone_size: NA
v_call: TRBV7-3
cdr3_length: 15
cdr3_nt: TGTGCCAGCAGCTTACAGGGACAGGTCTACAAGGAGCAGTTCTTC
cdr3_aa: CASSLQGQVYKEQFF

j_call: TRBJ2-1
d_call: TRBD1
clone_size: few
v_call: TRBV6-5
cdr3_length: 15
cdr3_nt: TGTGCCAGCAGTGCCGCCCGGGACAGGGGTTATGAGCAGTTCTTC
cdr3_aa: CASSAARDRGYEQFF

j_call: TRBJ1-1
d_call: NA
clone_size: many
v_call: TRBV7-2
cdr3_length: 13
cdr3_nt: TGTGCCAGCAGCCCCCTTTTGCACACTGAAGCTTTCTTT
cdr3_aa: CASSPLLHTEAFF

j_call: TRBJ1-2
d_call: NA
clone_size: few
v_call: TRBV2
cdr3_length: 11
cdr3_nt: TGTGCCTCCCGGGGGGGTCGCGGCTACACCTTC
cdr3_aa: CASRGGRGYTF

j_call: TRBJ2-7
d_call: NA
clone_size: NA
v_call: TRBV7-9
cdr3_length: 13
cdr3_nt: TGTGCCATCTCTTTGGGGCAGTCCTACGAGCAGTACTTC
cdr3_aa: CAISLGQSYEQYF

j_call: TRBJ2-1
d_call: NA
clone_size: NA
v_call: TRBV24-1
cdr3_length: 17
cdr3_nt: TGTGCCACCAGTGAAAATCACAGGGTAAACCCCTACAATGAGCAGTTCTTC
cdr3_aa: CATSENHRVNPYNEQFF

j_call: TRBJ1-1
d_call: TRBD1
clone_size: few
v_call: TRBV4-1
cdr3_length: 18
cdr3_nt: TGCGCCAGCAGCCAAAAGATCGTCGGACAGGGGTTCGGCACTGAAGCTTTCTTT
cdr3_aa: CASSQKIVGQGFGTEAFF

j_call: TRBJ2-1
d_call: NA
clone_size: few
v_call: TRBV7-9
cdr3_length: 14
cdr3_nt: TGTGCCAGCAGCCTTCGTGGGACTCCGGATGAGCAGTTCTTC
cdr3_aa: CASSLRGTPDEQFF

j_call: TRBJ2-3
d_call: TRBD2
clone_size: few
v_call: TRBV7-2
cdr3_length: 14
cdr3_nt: TGTGCCAGCAGCATTAGCGGGGGGTCAGATACGCAGTATTTT
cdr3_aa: CASSISGGSDTQYF

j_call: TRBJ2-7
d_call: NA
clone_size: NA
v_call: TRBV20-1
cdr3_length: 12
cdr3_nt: TGCAGTGGATCGGACAGCTCCTACGAGCAGTACTTC
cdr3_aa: CSGSDSSYEQYF

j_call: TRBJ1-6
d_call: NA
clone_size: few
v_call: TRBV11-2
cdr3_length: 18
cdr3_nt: TGTGCCAGCAGCTTAGTAAAACCATCCAGCTCCTATAATTCACCCCTCCACTTT
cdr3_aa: CASSLVKPSSSYNSPLHF